The T cell receptor beta chain described here comes from a study of identical twins. General study results and limits: An excess of low generation probability was shown by twin-shared out-of-frame alpha sequences.

With 2 bases removed from V and 4 bases from J, the gap between germline ends came to 5 bases. The germline gives CDR1 KGHDR, CDR2 SFDVKD. CDR3 length: 13 amino acids. TCRdb processed the 5' RACE reads anew with MiXCR; each CDR3 protein has one entry. Of just over 500,000 distinct CDR3 sequences listed, roughly a fifth are singletons. Comment on this clonotype: Its antigen is currently unknown.

In every case, the donor was a healthy Caucasian. These same data were also listed under a study on T cells expressing NK-cell markers. From that second work: Of eight sequenced donors, seven were HCMV-seropositive and one HCMV-seronegative. Restriction of sorting to alpha-beta TCR T cells was accomplished in several experiments using an anti-gamma-delta TCR antibody.

The rearrangement links TRBV24-1 to TRBJ2-1, with a tentative D call TRBD1 (5 bases). Sequencing was carried out using CD4+ T cells sorted from blood. This TCR was recovered from a woman under 30 in good health. The CDR3 bases are TGTGCCACCAGTGATTCAGGGTACAATGAGCAGTTCTTC. Encoded protein: CATSDSGYNEQFF.